The source of this TCR beta chain is a study of control samples from healthy donors and cancer patients. The CDR3 is made up of 18 amino acids. V was cut by 6 bases and J by 1 base, with 22 bases left in between. The germline gives CDR1 WNHNN, CDR2 SYGVQD (reference sequence). Sequencing used immunoSEQ multiplex PCR; TCRdb keeps in-frame clones, though not all of them. The table includes 40,000 to 55,000 clones, roughly 90% detected once. The chain links TRBV10-1 to TRBJ1-5; no reliable D call. The receptor was isolated from a man aged 35 to 55 with colorectal cancer. Input material: PBMCs. The CDR3 loop is CASSARLPSRGSNQPQHF. The CDR3 bases are TGCGCCAGCAGCGCGAGATTACCATCCCGAGGGAGCAATCAGCCCCAGCATTTT.